What follows describes a single T cell receptor beta chain. The V gene end was trimmed by 2 bases and the J gene end by 2 bases; junction bases not matched to a gene: 12. The CDR3 runs 18 residues. CDR1 and CDR2 (germline): LGHNA, YNFKEQ. This specimen belongs to a study of blood T cell repertoires in COVID-19. Turning to the study itself: From the United States, Italy and Spain came samples of acute and convalescent COVID-19. Sample material is recorded as cDNA or gDNA derived from T cells, B-cell-depleted T cells, or PBMCs.

In the original workflow: Amplification of reference gene primers provided the estimated nucleated cell counts. Libraries were prepared by immunoSEQ multiplex PCR; TCRdb keeps only in-frame clonotypes and omits some of them. The V and J calls and clone size were taken over from that table, and D and trimming were inferred from the DNA. This table has about 160,000 clones, about nine tenths appearing once. The V gene is TRBV4-2, the J gene TRBJ2-3, with 8 bases aligning to TRBD2. This sequence originates from a woman aged 60-75 years who had recovered from COVID-19. Sequencing was carried out using peripheral blood. The CDR3 protein is CASSQSPALAGNTDTQYF. The DNA for the CDR3 is TGTGCCAGCAGCCAATCCCCGGCGTTAGCGGGGAACACAGATACGCAGTATTTT.